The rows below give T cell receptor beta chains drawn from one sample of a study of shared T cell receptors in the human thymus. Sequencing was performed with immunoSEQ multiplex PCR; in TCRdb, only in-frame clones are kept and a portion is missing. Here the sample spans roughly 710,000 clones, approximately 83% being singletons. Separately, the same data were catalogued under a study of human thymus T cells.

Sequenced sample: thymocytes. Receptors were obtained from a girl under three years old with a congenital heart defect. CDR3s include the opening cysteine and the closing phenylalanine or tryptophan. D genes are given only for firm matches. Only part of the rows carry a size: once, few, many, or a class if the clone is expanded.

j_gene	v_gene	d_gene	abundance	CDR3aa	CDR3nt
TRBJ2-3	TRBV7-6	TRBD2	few	CASSPRLAGGSNTQYF	TGTGCCAGCAGCCCCAGACTAGCGGGGGGGTCAAATACGCAGTATTTT
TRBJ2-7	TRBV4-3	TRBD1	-	CASSQAGTVDYEQYF	TGCGCCAGCAGCCAAGCCGGGACAGTCGACTACGAGCAGTACTTC
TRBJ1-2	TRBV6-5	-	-	CASIKNYTGAGYTF	TGTGCCAGTATAAAAAATTACACGGGAGCTGGCTACACCTTC
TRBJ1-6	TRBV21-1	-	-	CASSKGHIKKTNCSYNSPLHF	TGTGCCAGCAGCAAAGGCCACATCAAAAAGACAAACTGCTCCTATAATTCACCCCTCCACTTT
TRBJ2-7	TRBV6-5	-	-	CASSYRLRGEQYF	TGTGCCAGCAGTTATAGACTCAGGGGCGAGCAGTACTTC
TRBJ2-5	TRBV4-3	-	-	CASSQATHKDGGETQYF	TGCGCCAGCAGCCAAGCCACCCACAAGGACGGGGGAGAGACCCAGTACTTC
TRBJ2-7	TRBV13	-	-	CASSPRQASYEQYF	TGTGCCAGCAGCCCAAGACAGGCCTCTTACGAGCAGTACTTC
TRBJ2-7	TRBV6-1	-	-	CASRETLGLSYEQYF	TGTGCCAGCAGAGAAACCCTGGGACTGTCCTACGAGCAGTACTTC
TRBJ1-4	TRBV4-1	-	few	CASSQDDSVMEKLFF	TGCGCCAGCAGCCAAGATGACAGCGTGATGGAGAAACTGTTTTTT
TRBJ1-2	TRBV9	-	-	CASSFRLGGGGYTF	TGTGCCAGCAGCTTCCGCCTCGGAGGTGGTGGCTACACCTTC
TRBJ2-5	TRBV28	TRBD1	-	CASSSYFYPGTGGAETQYF	TGTGCCAGCAGTTCTTACTTCTACCCCGGGACAGGGGGCGCGGAGACCCAGTACTTC
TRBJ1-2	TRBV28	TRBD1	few	CASSRQGVYGYTF	TGTGCCAGCAGTAGACAGGGCGTCTATGGCTACACCTTC
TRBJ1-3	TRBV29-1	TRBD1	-	CSVERLGTEHITIYF	TGCAGCGTTGAACGTTTAGGGACAGAACATATCACCATATATTTT
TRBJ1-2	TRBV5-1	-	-	CASSLSGGWDGYTF	TGCGCCAGCAGCCTTTCGGGAGGGTGGGATGGCTACACCTTC
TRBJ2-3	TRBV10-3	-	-	CAIGTSSSTDTQYF	TGTGCCATCGGGACATCCTCTAGCACAGATACGCAGTATTTT
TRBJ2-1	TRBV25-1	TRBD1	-	CASKATTGGCYNEQFF	TGTGCCAGCAAAGCAACGACAGGGGGCTGCTACAATGAGCAGTTCTTC
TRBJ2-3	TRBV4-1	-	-	CASSQVRQPSTDTQYF	TGCGCCAGCAGCCAAGTTCGACAGCCTAGCACAGATACGCAGTATTTT
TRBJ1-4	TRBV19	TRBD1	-	CASSRQGAREKLFF	TGTGCCAGTAGTCGACAGGGGGCGCGTGAAAAACTGTTTTTT
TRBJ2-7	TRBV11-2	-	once	CASSILRGGEQYF	TGTGCCAGCAGCATACTCAGGGGCGGCGAGCAGTACTTC
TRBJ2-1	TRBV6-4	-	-	CASMGAGNEQFF	TGTGCCAGCATGGGGGCGGGTAATGAGCAGTTCTTC
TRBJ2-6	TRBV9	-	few	CASSVLPGHISGANVLTF	TGTGCCAGCAGCGTACTCCCGGGACACATCTCTGGGGCCAACGTCCTGACTTTC
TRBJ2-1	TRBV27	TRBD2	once	CASSPSRRLAGGPGNEQFF	TGTGCCAGCAGTCCCTCCCGCCGACTAGCGGGGGGCCCGGGGAATGAGCAGTTCTTC
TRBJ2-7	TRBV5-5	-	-	CASSLPRFGEQYF	TGTGCCAGCAGCTTACCTCGGTTTGGCGAGCAGTACTTC
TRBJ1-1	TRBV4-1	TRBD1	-	CASSHPIRTGENTEAFF	TGCGCCAGCAGCCACCCCATCCGGACAGGGGAGAACACTGAAGCTTTCTTT
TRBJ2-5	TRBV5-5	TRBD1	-	CASSVDRGKETQYF	TGTGCCAGCAGCGTGGACAGGGGGAAAGAGACCCAGTACTTC
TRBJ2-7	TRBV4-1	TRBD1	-	CASSQGDSSYEQYF	TGCGCCAGCAGCCAAGGGGACAGCTCCTACGAGCAGTACTTC
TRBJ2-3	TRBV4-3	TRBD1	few	CASSQERTGANTDTQYF	TGCGCCAGCAGCCAAGAAAGGACAGGGGCCAACACAGATACGCAGTATTTT
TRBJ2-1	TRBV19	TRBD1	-	CATQKGQGAASYNEQFF	TGTGCCACTCAAAAGGGACAGGGGGCCGCCTCCTACAATGAGCAGTTCTTC
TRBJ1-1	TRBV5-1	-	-	CASSLAGETEAFF	TGCGCCAGCAGCTTGGCAGGGGAAACTGAAGCTTTCTTT
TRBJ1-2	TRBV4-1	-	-	CASSPSGSREGYTF	TGCGCCAGCAGCCCCTCAGGATCCCGGGAGGGCTACACCTTC
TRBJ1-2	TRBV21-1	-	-	CASSHNGFSYGYTF	TGTGCCAGCAGCCACAACGGGTTCAGCTATGGCTACACCTTC
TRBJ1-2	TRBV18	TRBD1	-	CASSPLPGTAYGYTF	TGTGCCAGCTCACCACTCCCCGGGACAGCCTATGGCTACACCTTC
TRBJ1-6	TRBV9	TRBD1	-	CASSGTQGSAYSPLHF	TGTGCCAGCAGCGGTACACAGGGGTCCGCTTACTCACCCCTCCACTTT
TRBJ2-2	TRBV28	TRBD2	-	CASTTQRRASGGAIETGELFF	TGTGCCAGCACCACACAACGTCGGGCTAGCGGGGGAGCGATCGAGACCGGGGAGCTGTTTTTT
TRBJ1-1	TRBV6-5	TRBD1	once	CASRRRQGAPEAFF	TGTGCCAGCAGGAGGCGACAGGGGGCCCCTGAAGCTTTCTTT
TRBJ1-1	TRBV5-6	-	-	CASSSGDEAFF	TGTGCCAGCAGCTCAGGTGATGAAGCTTTCTTT
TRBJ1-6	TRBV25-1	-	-	CASSDQRNSPLHF	TGTGCCAGCAGCGATCAGAGGAATTCACCCCTCCACTTT
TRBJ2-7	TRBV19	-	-	CATNRGIQGGFNEQYF	TGTGCCACCAACCGAGGAATACAAGGAGGCTTCAACGAGCAGTACTTC
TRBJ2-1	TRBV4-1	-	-	CASTQGYIPDNEQFF	TGCGCCAGCACACAGGGATATATCCCTGACAATGAGCAGTTCTTC
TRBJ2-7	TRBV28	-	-	CASSPLQESVSSYEQYF	TGTGCCAGCAGTCCCCTACAGGAGTCGGTTAGCTCCTACGAGCAGTACTTC
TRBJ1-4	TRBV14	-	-	CASSPRTATNEIMFF	TGTGCCAGCAGCCCCCGGACTGCAACTAATGAAATAATGTTTTTT
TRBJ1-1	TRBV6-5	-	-	CASSEKGDTTEAFF	TGTGCCAGCAGCGAAAAGGGGGATACCACTGAAGCTTTCTTT
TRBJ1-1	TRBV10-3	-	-	CAIRTNSGYTEAFF	TGTGCCATCAGGACTAACTCAGGCTACACTGAAGCTTTCTTT
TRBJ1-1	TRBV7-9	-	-	CASSLSRDTEAFF	TGTGCCAGCAGCTTATCCCGGGACACTGAAGCTTTCTTT
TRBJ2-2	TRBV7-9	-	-	CASSLARDRPQNTGELFF	TGTGCCAGCAGCTTAGCGAGGGATCGACCCCAGAACACCGGGGAGCTGTTTTTT
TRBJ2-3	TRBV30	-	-	CAWSGRGTDTQYF	TGTGCCTGGAGTGGCCGAGGCACAGATACGCAGTATTTT
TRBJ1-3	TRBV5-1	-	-	CASSLGVDYSGNTIYF	TGCGCCAGCAGCTTGGGGGTGGACTACTCTGGAAACACCATATATTTT
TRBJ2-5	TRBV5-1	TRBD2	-	CASNRDRTSGGQPQEETQYF	TGCGCCAGCAACAGGGACAGGACTAGCGGGGGCCAACCCCAAGAAGAGACCCAGTACTTC
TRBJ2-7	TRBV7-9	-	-	CASSSGGEQYF	TGTGCCAGCAGCAGCGGAGGCGAGCAGTACTTC
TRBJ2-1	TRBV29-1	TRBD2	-	CSVGRLAGSSSSYNEQFF	TGCAGCGTGGGGAGACTAGCGGGGTCCTCGAGCTCCTACAATGAGCAGTTCTTC
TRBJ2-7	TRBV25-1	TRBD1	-	CASSGQGQSYEQYF	TGTGCCAGCAGTGGACAGGGGCAGTCCTACGAGCAGTACTTC